Listed here are 16 T cell receptor beta chains from one sample, sequenced in a study of blood T cell repertoires in COVID-19 (dated by TCRdb to 2020 to 2021). Library method: the immunoSEQ multiplex PCR assay. The immuneACCESS repertoire file appears here via TCRdb, limited to in-frame rearrangements. These files lack a portion of the clones; in checked studies, under half of the deficit traces to unresolved V genes, and the cause of the others is not known. Across this sample there are 220,000 or so clones, with roughly 80% seen only once. The leading ten clones occupy less than 7% of the sample. Sequencing used peripheral blood. The receptors were sampled from a woman aged 65 to 85 with acute or convalescent COVID-19.

The chain carries TRBV19 and TRBJ2-7; 8 nucleotides match TRBD1. V was clipped by 6 bases and J by 4 bases; unmatched bases: 8. Looked up from germline, CDR1 is LNHDA and CDR2 is SQIVND (reference sequence). The CDR3 runs 14 residues. The CDR3 region is CASSRSGQGYEQYF. CDR3 bases: TGTGCCAGTAGCCGCTCCGGACAGGGATACGAGCAGTACTTC.

The genes are TRBV12-5 and TRBJ2-5; a weak D match, TRBD2 (5 bases). CDR3 length: 13 amino acids. Germline V gene sequence: CDR1 LGHNT, CDR2 FRNRAP. V lost 7 bases to trimming and J lost 1 base, with 10 bases between them. CDR3 sequence (DNA): TGTGCTAGTGCCCCGAGCGGCCAAGAGACCCAGTACTTC. This sequence encodes CASAPSGQETQYF.

On this clone: At one end the junction does not follow the germline gene, possibly because of a read error. The V and J genes are TRBV6-5 and TRBJ2-4; TRBD2 aligns across 16 bases. Germline lookup yields CDR1 MNHEY and CDR2 SVGAGI. The CDR3 spans 16 residues. CDR3 in DNA: TGTGCCAGCAGTAACTCGGGACTAGCGGGAGGGAACATTCAGTACTTC. Its protein product is CASSNSGLAGGNIQYF.

The chain employs TRBV18 and TRBJ1-5; 8 bases fit TRBD1. The CDR3 contains 15 residues. The ends lost 5 bases at V and 4 bases at J; junction bases unmatched: 7. CDR1 is KGHSH, CDR2 LQKENI, per germline. The chain's CDR3 is CASSEGTGGNQPQHF. The CDR3 nucleotides are TGTGCCAGCTCAGAAGGGACAGGCGGAAATCAGCCCCAGCATTTT.

This clone was detected once. J is TRBJ1-3 and V is TRBV5-5; D uncertain. Per germline, CDR1 SGHKS and CDR2 YYEKEE (reference sequence). V was clipped by 1 base and J by 0 bases, with 8 bases between them. The length of the CDR3 is 15 residues. In DNA form, the CDR3 reads TGTGCCAGCAGCTTGTTCCAAGCCTCTGGAAACACCATATATTTT. Protein: CASSLFQASGNTIYF.

The chain is built from TRBV7-9 and TRBJ2-7, with 8 bases matching TRBD1. Germline V lookup: CDR1 SEHNR, CDR2 FQNEAQ (reference sequence). V lost 2 bases and J lost 5; bases outside the gene matches: 8. CDR3 length equals 15 residues. The CDR3 sequence is CASSLIGTGDDEQYF. The DNA of the CDR3 is TGTGCCAGCAGCTTAATCGGGACAGGAGACGACGAGCAGTACTTC.

The V call is TRBV29-1, the J call TRBJ2-1; maybe TRBD1 (5 bases). Trimming stripped 7 bases from V and 5 bases from J, with 18 bases between. The V gene's germline CDR1 is SQVTM and CDR2 ANQGSEA. The CDR3 totals 14 residues. The CDR3, as DNA: TGCAGCGCCTTAGACAGAACCCCTAACAATGAGCAGTTCTTC. This encodes CSALDRTPNNEQFF.

The chain recombines TRBV6-5 with TRBJ2-3; 7 positions match TRBD2. V lost 2 bases to trimming and J lost 0 bases; unmatched junction nucleotides: 5. The CDR3 spans 16 residues. Looked up from germline, CDR1 is MNHEY and CDR2 is SVGAGI. CDR3 coding DNA: TGTGCCAGCAGTTACCGTGGGACTACTAGCACAGATACGCAGTATTTT. Translating it yields CASSYRGTTSTDTQYF.

The rearrangement links TRBV5-1 to TRBJ1-1; 8 bases agree with TRBD1. The CDR3 covers 14 residues. Germline V gene sequence: CDR1 SGHRS, CDR2 YFSETQ. The trim removed 4 bases at V and 5 bases at J, leaving 7 bases unmatched. The CDR3 region is CASSPRTGSTEAFF. Written as DNA, the CDR3 is TGCGCCAGCAGCCCCCGGACAGGGAGTACTGAAGCTTTCTTT.

The V call is TRBV3-1 (or the pseudogene TRBV3-2), the J call TRBJ2-2, with 7 positions matching TRBD1. CDR3 size: 15 residues. V shed 3 bases, J shed 3 bases, and the junction held 4 bases outside the gene matches. Looked up from germline, CDR1 is LGHDT and CDR2 is YNNKEL (reference sequence). This CDR3 reads CASSHGQVDTGELFF. The DNA for the CDR3 is TGTGCCAGCAGCCATGGACAGGTAGACACCGGGGAGCTGTTTTTT.

This clone was seen once. The V and J genes are TRBV29-1 and TRBJ2-5; unclear D gene. Germline V lookup: CDR1 SQVTM, CDR2 ANQGSEA. The germline V and J ends were trimmed by 4 bases and 5 bases, with 11 bases remaining between them. This CDR3 has 12 amino acids. The CDR3 bases are TGCAGCGTTGTCGGTCTCGAGGAGACCCAGTACTTC. Translation gives CSVVGLEETQYF.

The chain has TRBV6-1 and TRBJ2-5, with TRBD2 matching 7 bases. V lost 1 base to trimming and J lost 5 bases; unmatched junction nucleotides: 4. This CDR3 spans 14 amino acids. Germline-derived CDR1 and CDR2 are MNHNS and SASEGT. The DNA for the CDR3 is TGTGCCAGCAGTGAAGGCGGGAGCGGCGAGACCCAGTACTTC. Amino acid sequence: CASSEGGSGETQYF.

V and J are TRBV27 and TRBJ2-2; D gene ambiguous. CDR3 length: 14 amino acids. CDR1 is MNHEY and CDR2 is SMNVEV in the germline V gene (reference sequence). Trimming cost V 3 bases and J 4 bases, with 9 bases left between them. CDR3 protein: CASSLSQVTGELFF. CDR3 nucleotides: TGTGCCAGCAGTTTGAGTCAGGTCACCGGGGAGCTGTTTTTT.

This chain links TRBV6-1 with TRBJ2-2; TRBD2 matches at 9 bases. Unmatched junction bases numbered 7, after V lost 4 bases and J lost 1 base. CDR3 length equals 17 residues. Germline CDR1 is MNHNS and CDR2 is SASEGT. The CDR3 spells CASSVLAGVRNTGELFF. The CDR3, as DNA: TGTGCCAGCAGTGTTTTAGCGGGAGTTCGGAACACCGGGGAGCTGTTTTTT.

J is TRBJ1-1 and V is TRBV18; D possibly corresponds to TRBD1 (5 bases). Germline CDR1 reads KGHSH; CDR2 reads LQKENI. The CDR3 totals 13 residues. Trimming took off 0 bases at V and 5 bases at J, with 7 bases between the two ends. The CDR3 coding sequence is TGTGCCAGCTCACCACCGGCAGGGACTGAAGCTTTCTTT. It codes for CASSPPAGTEAFF.

The CDR3 DNA reads TGTGCCAGCAGTGATCGACAGGGACGAAGCTCCTATAATTCACCCCTCCACTTT. Translating gives CASSDRQGRSSYNSPLHF. The rearrangement joins TRBV6-1 to TRBJ1-6, with TRBD1 matching 7 bases. CDR1 and CDR2 from the germline V gene are MNHNS and SASEGT. The V and J ends lost 3 bases and 0 bases, in that order; junction bases with no gene match: 8. This CDR3 has 18 amino acids.